This T cell receptor beta chain was found in a study of T cells in Graves' hyperthyroidism and ophthalmopathy. Study details: Peripheral blood sampling occurred at initial diagnosis, before any treatment.

This clonotype was observed many times. Graves' hyperthyroidism was deemed stable absent ophthalmopathy progression within 18 months. Hyperthyroidism in the patients, aged 18 to 65, was newly diagnosed and under 2 months in duration. Amplification of TCR beta CDR3 regions used RNA as the template. TCR CDR3 regions were first amplified by RT-PCR with HTBI primers. Each CDR3 protein is one row after TCRdb ran MiXCR on the multiplex PCR reads. In the table there are 100,000 to 140,000 distinct CDR3 sequences, around a sixth of which are singletons. Trimming removed 5 bases from V and 3 bases from J, with 10 bases in between. The length of the CDR3 is 13 residues. Per germline, CDR1 LNHDA and CDR2 SQIVND (reference sequence).

Sequencing was done on a sample of blood. The chain carries TRBV19 and TRBJ1-1, with TRBD1 as a possible D gene (5 bases). The clonotype comes from a woman between 45 and 60 years old with Graves' hyperthyroidism. The chain's CDR3 is CASSPQGDTEAFF. CDR3 DNA sequence: TGTGCCAGTAGTCCCCAGGGAGACACTGAAGCTTTCTTT.